This TCR beta chain was captured in a study of blood T cell repertoires in COVID-19. This CDR3 has 13 residues. V dropped 8 bases and J dropped 4; count of bases not matched to a gene: 4. Germline values: CDR1 LNHDA, CDR2 SQIVND (reference sequence). This table comes from immunoSEQ multiplex PCR, and its TCRdb copy is limited to in-frame clones, with some not included. This sample has about 200,000 clones; approximately 84% occur once, and the top ten carry about 6.9%. The material sequenced was peripheral blood. The origin of this receptor is a human donor with acute or convalescent COVID-19. The donor label of this sample is uncertain. The chain is built from TRBV19 and TRBJ2-1, with 8 nucleotides matching TRBD2. The DNA of the CDR3 is TGTGCCAGTCGGACTAGCAGTTACAATGAGCAGTTCTTC. It codes for CASRTSSYNEQFF.